Following are 9 T cell receptor beta chains from one sample sequenced in a study of cytomegalovirus exposure and HLA in healthy donors. PCR primers comprised 60 Vbeta and 13 Jbeta primers. The data were produced by immunoSEQ multiplex PCR, yet TCRdb's version contains in-frame clones alone and is incomplete. Of 120,000 to 150,000 clones in the sample, approximately 70% were seen once. The sequenced sample was PBMCs. Receptor source: a human donor in good health.

This clone was counted only a few times. This sequence joins TRBV5-6 and TRBJ2-1; D is possibly TRBD1 (5 bases). CDR1 is SGHDT, CDR2 YYEEEE, per germline. The CDR3 sequence is 13 residues long. The ends were cut back, 1 base at V and 8 bases at J, with 10 bases in the middle. This CDR3 reads CASSLILGDEQFF. CDR3 coding DNA: TGTGCCAGCAGCTTGATCCTAGGGGATGAGCAGTTCTTC.

This clone has just a few counts. The chain is built from TRBV9 and TRBJ2-2, with 16 bases aligning to TRBD2. Germline CDR1 reads SGDLS; CDR2 reads YYNGEE. Losses at the gene ends were 3 bases for V and 5 bases for J; bases not matched to a gene: 1. CDR3 length: 16 amino acids. CDR3 amino acids: CASSEGLAGGTGELFF. The CDR3 DNA reads as TGTGCCAGCAGCGAGGGACTAGCGGGAGGGACCGGGGAGCTGTTTTTT. Together with reference TRBV9 and TRBJ2-2, the CDR3 gives the full variable domain: DSGVTQTPKHLITATGQRVTLRCSPRSGDLSVYWYQQSLDQGLQFLIQYYNGEERAKGNILERFSAQQFPDLHSELNLSSLELGDSALYFCASSEGLAGGTGELFFGEGSRLTVL.

CDR3 DNA sequence: TGTGCCAGCAGTGTTGGACAGGGTATCTCCTATGGCTACACCTTC. Its translation: CASSVGQGISYGYTF. The chain employs TRBV6-1 and TRBJ1-2; 8 nucleotides align to TRBD1. J was trimmed by 4 bases and V by 4 bases; bases with no gene match: 8. Per the germline V gene, CDR1 is MNHNS and CDR2 is SASEGT. CDR3 length: 15 residues.

The J gene is TRBJ2-5, the V gene TRBV11-2; D uncertain. The CDR3 runs 16 residues. Trimming took off 3 bases at V and 4 bases at J, with 18 bases between the two ends. Germline loops: CDR1 SGHAT, CDR2 FQNNGV. The CDR3 is CASSFNSDLRGETQYF. The CDR3 DNA reads TGTGCCAGCAGCTTTAATTCTGACCTCCGAGGAGAGACCCAGTACTTC.

J is TRBJ2-3 and V is TRBV2, with 10 bases that match TRBD2. V was clipped by 6 bases and J by 0 bases; unmatched bases: 15. The CDR3 covers 19 residues. Germline CDR1 reads SNHLY; CDR2 reads FYNNEI. CDR3 amino acids: CASSENPGLANPSTDTQYF. The CDR3 nucleotides are TGTGCCAGCAGCGAAAATCCGGGACTAGCGAATCCTAGCACAGATACGCAGTATTTT.

V gene TRBV15 combines with J gene TRBJ2-1; D possibly corresponds to TRBD2 (5 bases). The germline V and J ends were trimmed by 1 base and 5 bases, with 15 bases remaining between them. The CDR3 runs 16 residues. Germline V gives CDR1 LNHNV, CDR2 YYDKDF (reference sequence). The DNA of the CDR3 is TGTGCCACCAGCAGAGGCGAGGGCTTATTTGACAATGAGCAGTTCTTC. It translates to CATSRGEGLFDNEQFF.

This clone showed up just a few times. The DNA of the CDR3 is TGTGCCAGCAGCGGAGAGGGAAACACCATATATTTT. This gives the protein CASSGEGNTIYF. The chain couples TRBV9 to TRBJ1-3; D is unclear. Trimming cost V 3 bases and J 4 bases, with 5 bases left between them. The CDR3 spans 12 residues. Germline V gene lookup returns CDR1 SGDLS and CDR2 YYNGEE.

The chain carries TRBV27 and TRBJ1-2; unclear D gene. V was clipped by 2 bases and J by 7 bases, with 11 bases between them. Germline loops: CDR1 MNHEY, CDR2 SMNVEV (reference sequence). CDR3 size: 13 residues. The CDR3 loop reads CASSLNSLRGYTF. As DNA, the CDR3 is TGTGCCAGCAGTTTAAACAGCCTCCGTGGCTACACCTTC.

The chain recombines TRBV10-2 with TRBJ1-1; 7 positions agree with TRBD1. The germline V gene encodes CDR1 WSHSY and CDR2 SAAADI. CDR3 size: 15 residues. With V trimmed by 0 bases and J by 4 bases, 5 bases remained unmatched. The CDR3 sequence is CASSESRGRLTEAFF. In DNA form, the CDR3 reads TGCGCCAGCAGTGAGTCGAGGGGGCGCCTCACTGAAGCTTTCTTT.